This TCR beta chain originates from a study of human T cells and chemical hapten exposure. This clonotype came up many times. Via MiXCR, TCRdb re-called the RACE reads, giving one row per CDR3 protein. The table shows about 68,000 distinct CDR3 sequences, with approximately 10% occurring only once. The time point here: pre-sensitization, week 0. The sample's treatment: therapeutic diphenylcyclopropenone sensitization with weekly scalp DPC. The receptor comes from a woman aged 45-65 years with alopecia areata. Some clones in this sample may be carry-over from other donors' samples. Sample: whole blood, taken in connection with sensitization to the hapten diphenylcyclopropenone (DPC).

CDR3 DNA sequence: TGTGCCAGCTCGGACTTGGGAGGAGAGACCCAGTACTTC. Amino acid sequence: CASSDLGGETQYF. The J gene is TRBJ2-5, the V gene TRBV3-1, with D possibly being TRBD2 (6 bases). V gave up 8 bases and J gave up 4 bases, with 14 bases separating them. This CDR3 spans 13 amino acids. Germline V lookup: CDR1 LGHDT, CDR2 YNNKEL (reference sequence).